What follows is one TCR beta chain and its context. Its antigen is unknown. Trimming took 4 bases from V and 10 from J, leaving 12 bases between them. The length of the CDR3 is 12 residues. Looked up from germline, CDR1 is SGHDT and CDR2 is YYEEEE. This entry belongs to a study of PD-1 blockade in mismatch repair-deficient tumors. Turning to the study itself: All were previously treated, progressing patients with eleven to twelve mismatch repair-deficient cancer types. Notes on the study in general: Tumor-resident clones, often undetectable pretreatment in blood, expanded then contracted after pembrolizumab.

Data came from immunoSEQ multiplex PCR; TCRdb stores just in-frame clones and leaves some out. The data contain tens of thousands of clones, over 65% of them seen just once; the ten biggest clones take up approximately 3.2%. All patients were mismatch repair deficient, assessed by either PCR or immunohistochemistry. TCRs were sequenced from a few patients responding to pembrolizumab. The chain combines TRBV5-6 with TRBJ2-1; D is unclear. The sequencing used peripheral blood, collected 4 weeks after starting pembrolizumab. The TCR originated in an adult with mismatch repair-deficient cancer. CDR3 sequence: CASSLGPVEQFF. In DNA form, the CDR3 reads TGTGCCAGCAGCCTTGGTCCGGTGGAGCAGTTCTTC.